This TCR beta chain was sequenced in a study of siplizumab effects on memory and regulatory T cells. Study conclusions and caveats: Naive T cells, seemingly more diverse than memory cells, seemed major alloresponse contributors. Proliferating siplizumab-culture Tregs lacked confirmation of suppressive function.

TCR templates, roughly 10^5 per sample, were assayed. The method was immunoSEQ multiplex PCR; TCRdb's version includes in-frame clones alone and lacks a portion of them. Found here are 60,000 to 65,000 clones, 70% to 80% of them singletons; the top ten hold about 0.41%. With 6 bases clipped from V and 4 bases from J, the junction kept 9 bases outside the gene matches. CDR3 length equals 15 residues. CDR1 is LNHDA and CDR2 is SQIVND in the germline V gene (reference sequence). This clone showed up just once. Its antigen remains unidentified. Sample: memory CD4+ T cells sorted from blood. The J gene is TRBJ1-5, the V gene TRBV19, with 7 positions matching TRBD1. This TCR was recovered from a human donor in good health. The CDR3 DNA follows: TGTGCCAGTAGGACTTTGGACAGGAAAAATCAGCCCCAGCATTTT. It specifies CASRTLDRKNQPQHF.